This T cell receptor beta chain was sequenced for a study of cytomegalovirus exposure and HLA in healthy donors. Germline V gene sequence: CDR1 SNHLY, CDR2 FYNNEI. The germline V and J ends were trimmed by 7 bases and 3 bases, with 9 bases remaining between them. The CDR3 contains 12 residues. In the PCR, 60 Vbeta and 13 Jbeta primers were used. Repertoires were generated with immunoSEQ multiplex PCR, while TCRdb's copy carries only in-frame clones and drops some. The sample holds around 200,000 clones; about 80% are singletons and the top ten take 1.5% to 2%. The sequence derives from a man aged 18 to 30 in good health and CMV-seronegative. The chain employs TRBV2 and TRBJ2-5; D unresolved. Sample: PBMCs. CDR3 region: CASNRHEETQYF. For the CDR3, the DNA is TGTGCCAGCAATAGACATGAAGAGACCCAGTACTTC.